This T cell receptor beta chain was observed in a study of shared clonotypes between healthy human individuals. On this clone itself: The sample contains more than one DNA sequence encoding this CDR3.

Germline-derived CDR1 and CDR2 are SGHDT and YYEEEE. The ends were cut back, 1 base at V and 6 bases at J, with 4 bases in the middle. The CDR3 runs to 12 residues. Genomic DNA for unsorted samples was obtained from 70 million to 100 million PBMCs. Only in-frame clones appear in the TCRdb table, and some are missing; sequencing was by immunoSEQ multiplex PCR. The table lists 450,000 to 500,000 clones, around four fifths of them singletons. Specimen: PBMCs. This TCR was recovered from a woman aged 40 to 50 in good health. Some clones in this sample may be carry-over from other donors' samples. The chain links TRBV5-6 to TRBJ1-4; no clear D. CDR3 region: CASSLSDEKLFF. The DNA of the CDR3 is TGTGCCAGCAGCTTGAGTGATGAAAAACTGTTTTTT.